The 26 T cell receptor beta chains presented below share a single source sample, sequenced in a study of PD-L1 blockade in urothelial cancer. TCRdb's copy holds only in-frame clones and misses some; the assay was immunoSEQ multiplex PCR. This sample has 60,000 or so clones, with over 75% found just once. Specimen: PBMCs, collected around atezolizumab (anti-PD-L1) treatment. These TCRs come from a man between 65 and 85 years old with urothelial cancer.

The gene calls are TRBV5-1 and TRBJ2-5; 7 bases match TRBD1. V gave up 4 bases and J gave up 2 bases; unmatched junction bases: 8. Germline CDR1 and CDR2: SGHRS and YFSETQ. The CDR3 has 15 residues. CDR3 loop: CASSEMGQIQETQYF. CDR3 nucleotides: TGCGCCAGCAGCGAAATGGGACAGATACAAGAGACCCAGTACTTC.

The chain uses TRBV9 and TRBJ2-5; 7 positions agree with TRBD2. V gave up 0 bases and J gave up 2 bases; unmatched junction bases: 7. The CDR3 covers 16 residues. Germline V gene sequence: CDR1 SGDLS, CDR2 YYNGEE. The CDR3 DNA reads as TGTGCCAGCAGCGTAGGTTGGGGGGGACCTCAAGAGACCCAGTACTTC. Its protein is CASSVGWGGPQETQYF.

This chain uses TRBV2 with TRBJ2-1; TRBD1 agrees at 7 bases. This CDR3 spans 13 amino acids. Germline CDR1 SNHLY, CDR2 FYNNEI. The V gene end was trimmed by 5 bases and the J gene end by 8 bases; junction bases not matched to a gene: 6. CDR3 sequence (DNA): TGTGCCAGCAGTATACAGGGGACGGATGAGCAGTTCTTC. Translated, it gives CASSIQGTDEQFF. Full variable domain (outside the CDR3, taken from reference TRBV2 and TRBJ2-1): EPEVTQTPSHQVTQMGQEVILRCVPISNHLYFYWYRQILGQKVEFLVSFYNNEISEKSEIFDDQFSVERPDGSNFTLKIRSTKLEDSAMYFCASSIQGTDEQFFGPGTRLTVL.

V and J are TRBV29-1 and TRBJ2-3; 11 bases fit TRBD2. This CDR3 contains 14 residues. Unmatched junction bases numbered 7, after V lost 6 bases and J lost 5 bases. Germline CDR1 reads SQVTM; CDR2 reads ANQGSEA. The CDR3 loop reads CSVGLAGIGDTQYF. The CDR3 DNA follows: TGCAGCGTCGGACTAGCGGGTATAGGAGATACGCAGTATTTT.

V is TRBV10-3 and J is TRBJ1-1; the D is unclear. Germline lookup yields CDR1 ENHRY and CDR2 SYGVKD. The CDR3 extends over 13 amino acids. The V end was cut by 8 bases, the J end by 0 bases, with 10 bases between. CDR3: CAISNLMNTEAFF. In DNA, the CDR3 is TGTGCCATCTCTAACCTCATGAACACTGAAGCTTTCTTT.

CDR3 region: CASSPSTGSYEQYF. The CDR3 DNA sequence: TGTGCCAGCAGCCCCTCGACAGGTTCCTACGAGCAGTACTTC. This chain uses TRBV11-3 with TRBJ2-7; TRBD1 is a possible D gene (6 bases). Trimming left V 5 bases short and J 1 base short, with 12 bases between. Per the germline V gene, CDR1 is SGHNT and CDR2 is YENEEA. The CDR3 contains 14 residues.

This clone was seen only once. The gene calls are TRBV28 and TRBJ2-5; 12 bases align to TRBD2. The germline CDR1 and CDR2 sequences are MDHEN and SYDVKM. J gave up 0 bases and V 7 bases, and 6 bases lay outside the gene matches. This CDR3 is built from 16 residues. In DNA form, the CDR3 reads TGTGCCAGCACCCTGGGACTAGCGGGTTACCAAGAGACCCAGTACTTC. It encodes CASTLGLAGYQETQYF.

The CDR3: CASSGTGGGANVLTF. The CDR3 DNA follows: TGTGCCAGCAGCGGGACAGGGGGTGGGGCCAACGTCCTGACTTTC. J is TRBJ2-6 and V is TRBV5-4; 11 bases align to TRBD1. CDR1 SGHNT and CDR2 YYREEE come from the germline V gene (reference sequence). There are 15 residues in the CDR3. V gave up 4 bases and J gave up 3 bases; unmatched junction bases: 0.

CDR3 in DNA: TGTGCCAGCAGCTTCGGACAGGAGGGTGAAGCTTTCTTT. This codes for CASSFGQEGEAFF. The chain carries TRBV5-4 and TRBJ1-1; 7 bases line up with TRBD1. V lost 2 bases and J lost 7; bases outside the gene matches: 5. Germline values: CDR1 SGHNT, CDR2 YYREEE (reference sequence). CDR3 size: 13 residues.

The chain links TRBV5-4 to TRBJ2-7, with 8 nucleotides matching TRBD2. The CDR3 extends over 16 amino acids. Germline V CDR1 and CDR2: SGHNT, YYREEE (reference sequence). The ends lost 5 bases at V and 0 bases at J; junction bases unmatched: 10. CDR3: CASRPFLAGTSYEQYF. CDR3 DNA sequence: TGTGCCAGCAGACCCTTCCTAGCGGGCACCTCCTACGAGCAGTACTTC.

This chain connects TRBV7-2 to TRBJ2-7; TRBD2 might be the D (5 bases). Germline V lookup: CDR1 SGHTA, CDR2 FQGNSA. V lost 2 bases and J 4 bases, leaving 15 bases between the germline ends. The CDR3 has 15 residues. The CDR3 loop is CASSLWLVGSYEQYF. In DNA form, the CDR3 reads TGTGCCAGCAGCTTATGGTTAGTAGGGAGTTACGAGCAGTACTTC.

This rearrangement joins TRBV18 to TRBJ1-3, with a weak D call TRBD1 (5 bases). V lost 2 bases to trimming and J lost 0 bases, with 8 bases between them. The CDR3 contains 15 residues. CDR1 KGHSH and CDR2 LQKENI come from the germline V gene. Here the CDR3 reads CASSPMTDSGNTIYF. Here the CDR3 DNA reads TGTGCCAGCTCACCAATGACAGACTCTGGAAACACCATATATTTT. Supplemented by reference TRBV18 and TRBJ1-3, the full variable domain reads NAGVMQNPRHLVRRRGQEARLRCSPMKGHSHVYWYRQLPEEGLKFMVYLQKENIIDESGMPKERFSAEFPKEGPSILRIQQVVRGDSAAYFCASSPMTDSGNTIYFGEGSWLTVV.

The table lists this clone with a count of one. This chain joins TRBV7-9 and TRBJ2-1; the D gene is possibly TRBD2 (5 bases). This CDR3 has 15 amino acids. V was clipped by 4 bases and J by 4 bases, with 14 bases between them. Germline V lookup: CDR1 SEHNR, CDR2 FQNEAQ (reference sequence). In DNA form, the CDR3 reads TGTGCCAGCAGCTCTGCGGGCCGCCGATACAATGAGCAGTTCTTC. Residues: CASSSAGRRYNEQFF.

The sample holds one count of this clone. The rearrangement uses TRBV12-1 and TRBJ2-3; TRBD2 is the table's D call, not checked against the DNA. TRBV12-1 is a pseudogene locus. The CDR3 consists of 17 residues. In DNA form, the CDR3 reads TGTGCCAGCAGTTATAATAAGCGGGAGGGTGACACAGATACGCAGTATTTT. Translation: CASSYNKREGDTDTQYF.

The rearrangement uses TRBV5-1 and TRBJ2-4; 11 nucleotides line up with TRBD2. The V segment lost 0 bases and the J segment 8 bases; nucleotides outside the gene matches: 4. Germline CDR1 and CDR2: SGHRS and YFSETQ. CDR3 length: 15 amino acids. The CDR3 protein is CASSLGLAGNDIQYF. CDR3 bases: TGCGCCAGCAGCTTGGGACTAGCGGGAAATGACATTCAGTACTTC. The full variable domain, rest sourced from reference TRBV5-1 and TRBJ2-4, is KAGVTQTPRYLIKTRGQQVTLSCSPISGHRSVSWYQQTPGQGLQFLFEYFSETQRNKGNFPGRFSGRQFSNSRSEMNVSTLELGDSALYLCASSLGLAGNDIQYFGAGTRLSVL.

The chain joins TRBV4-1 to TRBJ2-1; 9 bases are a match to TRBD1. Germline trimming cut 1 base from V and 2 bases from J; bases unmatched to any gene: 3. CDR1 is MGHRA, CDR2 YSYEKL, per germline. The CDR3 has 16 residues. CDR3 nucleotides: TGCGCCAGCAGCCAAGGCGGGACAGGGCCCTACAATGAGCAGTTCTTC. Protein: CASSQGGTGPYNEQFF.

This chain joins TRBV6-1 and TRBJ2-7, with D possibly matching TRBD1 (6 bases). This CDR3 is built from 15 residues. CDR1 is MNHNS, CDR2 SASEGT, per germline. V lost 2 bases and J 3 bases, leaving 14 bases between the germline ends. CDR3 nucleotides: TGTGCCAGCAGTGAATTAAATGGCAGGGGCTACGAGCAGTACTTC. It specifies CASSELNGRGYEQYF.

The chain uses TRBV7-3 and TRBJ1-3; D possibly corresponds to TRBD1 (6 bases). The length of the CDR3 is 13 residues. Deletions cut 5 bases from V and 7 bases from J, with 12 bases between. Germline CDR1 SGHTA, CDR2 FQGTGA. This CDR3 reads CASSKQGGNTIYF. Here the CDR3 DNA reads TGTGCCAGCAGCAAACAGGGCGGTAACACCATATATTTT. Full variable domain (rest looked up from reference TRBV7-3 and TRBJ1-3): GAGVSQTPSNKVTEKGKYVELRCDPISGHTALYWYRQSLGQGPEFLIYFQGTGAADDSGLPNDRFFAVRPEGSVSTLKIQRTERGDSAVYLCASSKQGGNTIYFGEGSWLTVV.

This clone has a handful of counts. This sequence joins TRBV19 and TRBJ2-5; D is perhaps TRBD1 (6 bases). Germline lookup yields CDR1 LNHDA and CDR2 SQIVND (reference sequence). Deletions cut 3 bases from V and 1 base from J, with 12 bases between. CDR3 length: 15 residues. The CDR3, as DNA: TGTGCCAGTAGTATTGCCGGGACAACCCAAGAGACCCAGTACTTC. It codes for CASSIAGTTQETQYF. Variable domain in full (rest from reference TRBV19 and TRBJ2-5): DGGITQSPKYLFRKEGQNVTLSCEQNLNHDAMYWYRQDPGQGLRLIYYSQIVNDFQKGDIAEGYSVSREKKESFPLTVTSAQKNPTAFYLCASSIAGTTQETQYFGPGTRLLVL.

The gene calls are TRBV5-1 and TRBJ2-5; weak D call: TRBD1 (6 bases). Trimming shortened V by 0 bases and J by 1 base, and 13 bases separated the two germline ends. Germline lookup yields CDR1 SGHRS and CDR2 YFSETQ. The CDR3 runs 16 residues. The CDR3 loop is CASSLAGTGPQETQYF. Written as DNA, the CDR3 is TGCGCCAGCAGCTTGGCCGGAACAGGGCCCCAAGAGACCCAGTACTTC.

The chain employs TRBV18 and TRBJ2-2; weak D call: TRBD2 (5 bases). The CDR3 has 22 amino acids. Trimming left V 0 bases short and J 9 bases short, with 35 bases between. The germline gives CDR1 KGHSH, CDR2 LQKENI. CDR3 sequence: CASSPPNPITKRTGESVRELFF. The DNA for the CDR3 is TGTGCCAGCTCACCACCGAATCCTATAACCAAACGGACTGGGGAATCGGTACGGGAGCTGTTTTTT.

The chain uses TRBV19 and TRBJ2-2; D may be TRBD2 (5 bases). The CDR3 sequence is 15 residues long. Trimming stripped 4 bases from V and 6 bases from J, with 15 bases between. Germline CDR1 reads LNHDA; CDR2 reads SQIVND (reference sequence). The CDR3 is CASSTGDSLAGELFF. The CDR3 DNA follows: TGTGCCAGTAGTACCGGGGATAGCCTCGCCGGGGAGCTGTTTTTT.

This rearrangement joins TRBV11-2 to TRBJ2-7, with TRBD2 matching over 9 bases. Germline V gene sequence: CDR1 SGHAT, CDR2 FQNNGV. The CDR3 has 16 residues. Trimming cost V 3 bases and J 1 base; bases outside gene matches: 7. The CDR3 DNA follows: TGTGCCAGCAGCTTCTTGCTAGCGGGATCTTCCTACGAGCAGTACTTC. Protein: CASSFLLAGSSYEQYF.

This sequence joins TRBV11-3 and TRBJ2-1, with 10 nucleotides matching TRBD2. V was clipped by 5 bases and J by 1 base; unmatched bases: 11. The CDR3 extends over 18 amino acids. Germline V gives CDR1 SGHNT, CDR2 YENEEA. CDR3 protein: CASSPSGGAGGSYNEQFF. Here the CDR3 DNA reads TGTGCCAGCAGCCCTAGCGGGGGAGCCGGGGGGTCCTACAATGAGCAGTTCTTC.

The chain employs TRBV7-3 and TRBJ2-3; D is possibly TRBD2 (6 bases). Trimming cost V 5 bases and J 3 bases, with 12 bases left between them. CDR3 length equals 14 residues. Per germline, CDR1 SGHTA and CDR2 FQGTGA. CDR3 amino acids: CASSPRDSTDTQYF. CDR3 in DNA: TGTGCCAGCAGCCCTCGGGACTCTACAGATACGCAGTATTTT.

This sequence joins TRBV29-1 and TRBJ2-3, with D perhaps matching TRBD2 (6 bases). This CDR3 contains 12 residues. Germline values: CDR1 SQVTM, CDR2 ANQGSEA. The V end was cut by 3 bases, the J end by 8 bases, with 12 bases between. The CDR3: CSVDGPRGTQYF. CDR3 DNA sequence: TGCAGCGTTGATGGGCCGCGGGGTACGCAGTATTTT.